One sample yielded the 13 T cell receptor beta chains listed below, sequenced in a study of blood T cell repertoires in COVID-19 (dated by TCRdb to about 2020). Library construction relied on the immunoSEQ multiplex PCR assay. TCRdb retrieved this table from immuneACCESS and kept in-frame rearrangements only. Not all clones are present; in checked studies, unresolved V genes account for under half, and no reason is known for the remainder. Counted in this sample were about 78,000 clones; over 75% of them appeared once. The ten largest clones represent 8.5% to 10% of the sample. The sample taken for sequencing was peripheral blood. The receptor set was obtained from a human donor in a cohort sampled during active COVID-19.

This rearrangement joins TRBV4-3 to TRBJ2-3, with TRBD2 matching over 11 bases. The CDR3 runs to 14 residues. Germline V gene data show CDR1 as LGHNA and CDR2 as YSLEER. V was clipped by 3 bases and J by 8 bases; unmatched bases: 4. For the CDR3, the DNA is TGCGCCAGCAGCCAGAATAGCGGGGGGGCTACGCAGTATTTT. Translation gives CASSQNSGGATQYF.

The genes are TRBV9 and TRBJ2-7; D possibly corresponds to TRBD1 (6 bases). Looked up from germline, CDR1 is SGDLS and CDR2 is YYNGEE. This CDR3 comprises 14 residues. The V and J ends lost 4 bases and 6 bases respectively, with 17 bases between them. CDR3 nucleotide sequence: TGTGCCAGCAGCAGGGACATACTATCTTCCGAGCAGTACTTC. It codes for CASSRDILSSEQYF.

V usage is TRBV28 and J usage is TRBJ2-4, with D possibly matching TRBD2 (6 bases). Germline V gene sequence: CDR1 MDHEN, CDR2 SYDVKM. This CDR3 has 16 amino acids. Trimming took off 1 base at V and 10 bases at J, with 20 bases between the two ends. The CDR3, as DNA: TGTGCCAGCAGTTTATCGGAGGGACCCAAAATAAGGATTCAGTACTTC. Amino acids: CASSLSEGPKIRIQYF.

The CDR3 region is CASSYSAGSGELFF. The CDR3 DNA sequence: TGTGCCAGCAGTTACAGCGCGGGTTCGGGGGAGCTGTTTTTT. V and J are TRBV6-2 or TRBV6-3 and TRBJ2-2, with D maybe TRBD2 (5 bases). CDR3 length: 14 residues. CDR1 and CDR2 (germline): MNHEY, SVGEGT. The V end was cut by 2 bases, the J end by 8 bases, with 12 bases between.

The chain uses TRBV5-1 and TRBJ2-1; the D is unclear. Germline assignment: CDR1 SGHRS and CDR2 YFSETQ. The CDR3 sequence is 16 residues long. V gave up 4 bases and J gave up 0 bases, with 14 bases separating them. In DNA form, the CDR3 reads TGCGCCAGCAGCCCCGGCGGCACGAGCTCCTACAATGAGCAGTTCTTC. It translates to CASSPGGTSSYNEQFF. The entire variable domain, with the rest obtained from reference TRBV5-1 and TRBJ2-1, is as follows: KAGVTQTPRYLIKTRGQQVTLSCSPISGHRSVSWYQQTPGQGLQFLFEYFSETQRNKGNFPGRFSGRQFSNSRSEMNVSTLELGDSALYLCASSPGGTSSYNEQFFGPGTRLTVL.

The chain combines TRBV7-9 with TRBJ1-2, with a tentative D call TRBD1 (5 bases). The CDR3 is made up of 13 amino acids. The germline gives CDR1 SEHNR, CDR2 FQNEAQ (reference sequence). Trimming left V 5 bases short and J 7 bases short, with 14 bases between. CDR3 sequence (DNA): TGTGCCAGCAGCGCAGGGACTCGCTTTGGCTACACCTTC. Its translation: CASSAGTRFGYTF.

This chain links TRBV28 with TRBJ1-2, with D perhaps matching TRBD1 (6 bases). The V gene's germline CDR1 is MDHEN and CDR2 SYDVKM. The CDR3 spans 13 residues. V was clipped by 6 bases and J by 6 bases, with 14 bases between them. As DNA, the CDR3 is TGTGCCAGCAGGGAGCAGGGGTGGGATGGCTACACCTTC. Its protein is CASREQGWDGYTF.

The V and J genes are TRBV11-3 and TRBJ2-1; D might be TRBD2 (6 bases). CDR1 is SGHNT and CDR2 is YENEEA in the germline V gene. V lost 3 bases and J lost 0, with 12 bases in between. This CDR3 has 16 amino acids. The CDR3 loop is CASSFRDWSSYNEQFF. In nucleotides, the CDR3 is TGTGCCAGCAGCTTTCGGGACTGGAGCTCCTACAATGAGCAGTTCTTC.

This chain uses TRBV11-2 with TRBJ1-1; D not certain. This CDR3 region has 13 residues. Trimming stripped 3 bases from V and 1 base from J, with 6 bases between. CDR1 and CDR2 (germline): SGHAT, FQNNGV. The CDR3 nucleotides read TGTGCCAGCAGCTTCGGTAGGAACACTGAAGCTTTCTTT. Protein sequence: CASSFGRNTEAFF.

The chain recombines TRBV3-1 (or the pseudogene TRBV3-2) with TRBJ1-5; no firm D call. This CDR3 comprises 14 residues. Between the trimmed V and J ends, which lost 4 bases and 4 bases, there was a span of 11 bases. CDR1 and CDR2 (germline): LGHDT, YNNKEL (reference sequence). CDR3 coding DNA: TGTGCCAGCAGCCCTGGCCCCATTAATCAGCCCCAGCATTTT. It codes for CASSPGPINQPQHF.

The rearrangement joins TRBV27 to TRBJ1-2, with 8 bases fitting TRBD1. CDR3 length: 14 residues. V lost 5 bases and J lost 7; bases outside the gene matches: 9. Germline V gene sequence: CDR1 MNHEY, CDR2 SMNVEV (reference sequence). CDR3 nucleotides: TGTGCCAGCAGTCCCCTGGACAGGGTGTTTGGCTACACCTTC. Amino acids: CASSPLDRVFGYTF.

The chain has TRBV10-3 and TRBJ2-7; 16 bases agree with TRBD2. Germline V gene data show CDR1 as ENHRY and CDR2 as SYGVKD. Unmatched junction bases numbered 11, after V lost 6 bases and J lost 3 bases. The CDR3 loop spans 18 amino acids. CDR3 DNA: TGTGCCATCAGCGAGACCGGGACTAGCGGGGGGGCTCTCTACGAGCAGTACTTC. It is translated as CAISETGTSGGALYEQYF.

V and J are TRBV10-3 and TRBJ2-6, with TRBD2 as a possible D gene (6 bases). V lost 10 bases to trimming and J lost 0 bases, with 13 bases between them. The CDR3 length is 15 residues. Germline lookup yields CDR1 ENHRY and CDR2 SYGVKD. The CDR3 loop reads CASAGQASGANVLTF. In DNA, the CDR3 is TGTGCCAGCGCGGGGCAAGCCTCTGGGGCCAACGTCCTGACTTTC.